These T cell receptor beta chains were read from a single sample in a study of T-cell memory formation after mild COVID-19. TCRdb reprocessed the 5' RACE reads with MiXCR, giving one entry per CDR3 protein. The table records roughly 310,000 distinct CDR3 sequences, about a sixth of them present only once. Input material: PBMCs or a T cell subset sorted from them (not recorded which). These receptors were collected from a young man who had mild COVID-19 (a few samples of this study predate the infection). Cell type and time point are not known. Both conserved end residues are part of each CDR3. The order of the fields is V gene, clone size, J gene, D gene, CDR3 protein, CDR3 DNA. A D gene is named only where the DNA matches it firmly. The size of a clone is reported for some rows only, either as once, few or many, or as a class for expanded clones.

TRBV27,NA,TRBJ2-7,TRBD2,CASSGTSGGPYEQYF,TGTGCCAGCAGTGGGACTAGCGGGGGGCCCTACGAGCAGTACTTC
TRBV12-3/TRBV12-4,NA,TRBJ2-3,NA,CASTLRGDTQYF,TGTGCCAGCACTCTGCGGGGAGATACGCAGTATTTT
TRBV7-2,NA,TRBJ2-5,NA,CASSLAPGKEETQYF,TGTGCCAGCAGCCTAGCCCCAGGGAAGGAAGAGACCCAGTACTTC
TRBV6-5,NA,TRBJ1-2,TRBD1,CASRQTGLGYTF,TGTGCCAGCCGGCAGACAGGGCTAGGCTACACCTTC
TRBV6-6,few,TRBJ1-4,NA,CASRHREGDEKLFF,TGTGCCAGCAGACACAGGGAAGGCGATGAAAAACTGTTTTTT
TRBV12-3/TRBV12-4,NA,TRBJ1-3,TRBD1,CASSRTGGSGNTIYF,TGTGCCAGCAGCCGGACAGGGGGCTCTGGAAACACCATATATTTT
TRBV20-1,few,TRBJ2-5,NA,CGSSVRAVETQYF,TGCGGCTCGAGCGTTCGGGCCGTCGAGACCCAGTACTTC
TRBV12-3/TRBV12-4,NA,TRBJ2-1,NA,CASSVGGGQFF,TGTGCCAGCAGTGTCGGAGGCGGGCAGTTCTTC
TRBV29-1,NA,TRBJ2-1,NA,CSLKSRGGINEQFF,TGCAGCCTAAAAAGCCGAGGGGGGATTAATGAGCAGTTCTTC
TRBV4-3,many,TRBJ2-1,TRBD1,CASSPSRGTGAENEQFF,TGCGCCAGCAGCCCCTCCAGGGGGACAGGGGCAGAAAATGAGCAGTTCTTC
TRBV11-2,NA,TRBJ2-7,NA,CASSSSPDSTYEQYF,TGTGCCAGCAGCTCGTCCCCGGACAGCACCTACGAGCAGTACTTC